These 28 T cell receptor beta chains were all obtained from the same sample, sequenced in a study of neurological immune-mediated disorders (dated by TCRdb to about 2019). Receptor amplification or capture employed 5' RACE. TCRdb records Illumina HiSeq 2500 as the sequencer. In-frame beta chains were kept once TCRdb had trimmed the public reads at Q25 with fastp and called clones with MiXCR. Rows are combined by CDR3 protein, so each entry shows the most common genes and DNA. In this sample the table shows some 49,000 distinct CDR3 sequences, about a tenth of which occur a single time. 1.5% to 2% of the sample comes from the top ten. The label giving this sample's time point can be read as: longitudinal time-point 1 (baseline). Sequences were obtained from PBMCs. The receptors derive from a woman aged 40 to 50 in good health.

This clonotype was recorded at least ten times. This rearrangement joins TRBV6-2 or TRBV6-3 to TRBJ1-2, with TRBD1 identical over 7 bases. CDR3 size: 15 residues. The ends lost 6 bases at V and 0 bases at J; junction bases unmatched: 7. The germline gives CDR1 MNHEY, CDR2 SVGEGT. The CDR3 sequence is CASSKLTGTNYGYTF. The CDR3 DNA reads as TGTGCCAGCAGCAAACTGACAGGGACTAACTATGGCTACACCTTC.

This clonotype was observed at least ten times. V gene TRBV20-1 combines with J gene TRBJ2-1; D is possibly TRBD1 (5 bases). The ends were cut back, 4 bases at V and 8 bases at J, with 9 bases in the middle. Germline V gives CDR1 DFQATT, CDR2 SNEGSKA (reference sequence). This CDR3 comprises 11 residues. The CDR3 is CSATGAHEQFF. In DNA, the CDR3 is TGCAGTGCTACTGGGGCCCATGAGCAGTTCTTC.

The table lists this clonotype with many counts. This rearrangement joins TRBV12-3 or TRBV12-4 to TRBJ1-5; D may be TRBD1 (5 bases). The CDR3 runs 15 residues. V was clipped by 0 bases and J by 5 bases, with 11 bases between them. The CDR3 DNA is TGTGCCAGCAGTTTAGCGTACAGGAGAGATCAGCCCCAGCATTTT. Encoded protein: CASSLAYRRDQPQHF.

This clonotype was found many times. This chain links TRBV27 with TRBJ1-1, with unresolved D. The CDR3 spans 12 residues. Trimming removed 5 bases from V and 10 bases from J, with 14 bases in between. Germline V CDR1 and CDR2: MNHEY, SMNVEV (reference sequence). The CDR3 DNA sequence: TGTGCCAGCAGTCCCCAACCCCCGGGAGCTTTCTTT. Encoded protein: CASSPQPPGAFF.

There are many counts of this clonotype. J is TRBJ1-3 and V is TRBV12-3 or TRBV12-4, with 7 bases fitting TRBD1. The CDR3 is made up of 15 amino acids. The V gene end was trimmed by 6 bases and the J gene end by 8 bases; junction bases not matched to a gene: 13. CDR3 sequence: CASSPRPNQGDTIYF. CDR3 bases: TGTGCCAGCAGCCCTAGGCCCAATCAGGGGGACACCATATATTTT.

This clonotype was counted many times. V and J are TRBV6-1 and TRBJ2-7; D uncertain. The V gene's germline CDR1 is MNHNS and CDR2 SASEGT. V lost 3 bases and J 2 bases, leaving 2 bases between the germline ends. This CDR3 region has 11 residues. CDR3 coding DNA: TGTGCCAGCAGTGACACCTACGAGCAGTACTTC. Translation gives CASSDTYEQYF.

This clonotype was recorded at least ten times. The chain couples TRBV6-1 to TRBJ2-3; D uncertain. V dropped 9 bases and J dropped 0 bases, with 16 bases sitting between them. Germline values: CDR1 MNHNS, CDR2 SASEGT. This CDR3 has 15 amino acids. DNA for the CDR3: TGTGCCAGAAACCGACGGCAGCCAAGCACAGATACGCAGTATTTT. It translates to CARNRRQPSTDTQYF.

The table lists this clonotype with many counts. J is TRBJ1-5 and V is TRBV20-1; D not resolved. Germline-derived CDR1 and CDR2 are DFQATT and SNEGSKA (reference sequence). CDR3 size: 12 residues. The germline V and J ends were trimmed by 1 base and 4 bases, with 5 bases remaining between them. CDR3 sequence: CSARAANQPQHF. CDR3 sequence (DNA): TGCAGTGCTAGAGCCGCTAATCAGCCCCAGCATTTT.

This clonotype appeared many times. The chain employs TRBV18 and TRBJ2-1; D may be TRBD1 (5 bases). CDR1 and CDR2 from the germline V gene are KGHSH and LQKENI. Trimming pared 1 base from V and 12 bases from J, leaving 7 bases between. CDR3 length equals 11 residues. The DNA of the CDR3 is TGTGCCAGCTCACCACAGGGGCCGCAGTTCTTC. Translating gives CASSPQGPQFF. Full variable domain (rest looked up from reference TRBV18 and TRBJ2-1): NAGVMQNPRHLVRRRGQEARLRCSPMKGHSHVYWYRQLPEEGLKFMVYLQKENIIDESGMPKERFSAEFPKEGPSILRIQQVVRGDSAAYFCASSPQGPQFFGPGTRLTVL.

This clonotype was counted between two and nine times. V usage is TRBV6-5 and J usage is TRBJ1-6, with 10 nucleotides matching TRBD1. Germline values: CDR1 MNHEY, CDR2 SVGAGI. This CDR3 comprises 19 residues. V lost 0 bases, J lost 10 bases, and 15 bases stayed unmatched. The DNA of the CDR3 is TGTGCCAGCAGTTACTCCGTGACAGGGGGCGCGGGGGCTTGGTCACCCCTCCACTTT. Encoded protein: CASSYSVTGGAGAWSPLHF.

This clonotype came up a few times. For the CDR3, the DNA is TGTGCCAGTAGTATGGCAGGGGCGAACACTGAAGCTTTCTTT. It translates to CASSMAGANTEAFF. The rearrangement joins TRBV19 to TRBJ1-1; weak D call: TRBD1 (6 bases). V lost 3 bases to trimming and J lost 1 base, with 9 bases between them. Germline V gene lookup returns CDR1 LNHDA and CDR2 SQIVND (reference sequence). The CDR3 sequence is 14 residues long.

The table lists this clonotype with many counts. This chain uses TRBV21-1 with TRBJ1-2; the tabulated D call, TRBD1, remains unverified against the DNA. TRBV21-1 constitutes a pseudogene. The CDR3 has 13 residues. Written as DNA, the CDR3 is TGTGCCAGCGGCAGCGCAGGGACCTATGGCTACACCTTC. Amino acids: CASGSAGTYGYTF.

The table lists this clonotype with many counts. The chain employs TRBV20-1 and TRBJ2-7; TRBD2 agrees at 9 bases. CDR3 length: 13 amino acids. Trimming removed 1 base from V and 4 bases from J; junction bases left unmatched: 2. Germline CDR1 reads DFQATT; CDR2 reads SNEGSKA (reference sequence). CDR3 sequence reads: CSARVAGVYEQYF. The CDR3 coding sequence is TGCAGTGCTAGAGTAGCGGGAGTTTACGAGCAGTACTTC.

There are many counts of this clonotype. The chain joins TRBV6-6 to TRBJ1-2; 10 bases match TRBD1. Germline CDR1 is MNHNY and CDR2 is SVGAGI (reference sequence). Trimming cost V 4 bases and J 2 bases; bases outside gene matches: 4. The CDR3 length is 15 residues. Written as DNA, the CDR3 is TGTGCCAGCAGTTTGGGACAGGGGAAGAACTATGGCTACACCTTC. As protein: CASSLGQGKNYGYTF.

This clonotype was counted a few times. The chain employs TRBV2 and TRBJ2-7; 7 nucleotides line up with TRBD1. V lost 5 bases, J lost 1 base, and 11 bases stayed unmatched. The germline V gene encodes CDR1 SNHLY and CDR2 FYNNEI. The CDR3 length is 16 residues. The CDR3 spells CASSPGPAGGSYEQYF. The CDR3 coding sequence is TGTGCCAGCAGTCCAGGACCCGCAGGGGGTTCCTACGAGCAGTACTTC.

This clonotype occurred many times. The V call is TRBV7-6, the J call TRBJ1-1; D uncertain. The V gene's germline CDR1 is SGHVS and CDR2 FNYEAQ. This CDR3 is built from 13 residues. With 1 base removed from V and 5 bases from J, the gap between germline ends came to 8 bases. Here the CDR3 DNA reads TGTGCCAGCAGCTTAGAATCCGGGACTGAAGCTTTCTTT. Translation: CASSLESGTEAFF.

This clonotype was seen at least ten times. The chain joins TRBV20-1 to TRBJ2-2; D is ambiguous. Looked up from germline, CDR1 is DFQATT and CDR2 is SNEGSKA (reference sequence). CDR3 length equals 13 residues. V lost 6 bases and J 1 base, leaving 9 bases between the germline ends. The CDR3 region is CSAPSVNTGELFF. In DNA form, the CDR3 reads TGCAGTGCCCCCTCGGTGAACACCGGGGAGCTGTTTTTT.

This clonotype was counted at least ten times. The V call is TRBV5-1, the J call TRBJ1-2; D not resolved. Germline-derived CDR1 and CDR2 are SGHRS and YFSETQ. V was trimmed by 3 bases and J by 6 bases, leaving 15 bases between them. The CDR3 runs to 14 residues. CDR3 residues: CASSSGLDGDGYTF. In nucleotides, the CDR3 is TGCGCCAGCAGCTCGGGCCTCGACGGGGATGGCTACACCTTC. Based on the CDR3 plus reference TRBV5-1 and TRBJ1-2, the full variable domain is KAGVTQTPRYLIKTRGQQVTLSCSPISGHRSVSWYQQTPGQGLQFLFEYFSETQRNKGNFPGRFSGRQFSNSRSEMNVSTLELGDSALYLCASSSGLDGDGYTFGSGTRLTVV.

This clonotype showed up many times. This chain joins TRBV5-1 and TRBJ2-5; 9 nucleotides match TRBD1. J gave up 4 bases and V 4 bases, and 5 bases lay outside the gene matches. The CDR3 consists of 14 residues. Germline CDR1 reads SGHRS; CDR2 reads YFSETQ. CDR3 loop: CASSLGQGRETQYF. Written as DNA, the CDR3 is TGCGCCAGCAGCCTGGGACAGGGACGAGAGACCCAGTACTTC.

In this sample, this clonotype turned up many times. The V gene is TRBV7-2, the J gene TRBJ2-5; TRBD1 matches at 7 bases. The CDR3 spans 15 residues. The V segment lost 3 bases and the J segment 5 bases; nucleotides outside the gene matches: 9. The germline V gene has CDR1 SGHTA and CDR2 FQGNSA. CDR3 protein: CASSFFTGESETQYF. The CDR3 nucleotides read TGTGCCAGCAGCTTTTTCACAGGGGAGAGTGAGACCCAGTACTTC. The full variable domain, with the rest looked up from reference TRBV7-2 and TRBJ2-5, is GAGVSQSPSNKVTEKGKDVELRCDPISGHTALYWYRQSLGQGLEFLIYFQGNSAPDKSGLPSDRFSAERTGGSVSTLTIQRTQQEDSAVYLCASSFFTGESETQYFGPGTRLLVL.

This clonotype was counted ten times or more. The chain recombines TRBV7-8 with TRBJ2-1; TRBD2 matches at 10 bases. J lost 4 bases, V lost 4 bases, and 10 bases had no gene match. The CDR3 runs 17 residues. CDR1 SGHVS and CDR2 FQNEAQ come from the germline V gene. The CDR3 DNA sequence: TGTGCCAGCAGCTCGCGGGGTGGGACTAGCGTTTACAATGAGCAGTTCTTC. Translated: CASSSRGGTSVYNEQFF.

This clonotype was seen repeatedly, ten times or more. The chain joins TRBV27 to TRBJ1-4; D call uncertain. In germline, CDR1 is MNHEY, CDR2 SMNVEV (reference sequence). This CDR3 contains 16 residues. The V gene lost 4 bases and the J gene lost 6 bases, with 18 bases spanning the gap. CDR3 amino acids: CASSWENPSDYEKLFF. CDR3 in DNA: TGTGCCAGCAGTTGGGAGAACCCATCAGACTATGAAAAACTGTTTTTT.

This clonotype was recorded many times. V gene TRBV7-9 combines with J gene TRBJ1-5, with D unclear. Germline CDR1 is SEHNR and CDR2 is FQNEAQ (reference sequence). CDR3 length equals 14 residues. Trimming took 0 bases from V and 2 from J, leaving 5 bases between them. CDR3: CASSLANGNQPQHF. CDR3 DNA: TGTGCCAGCAGCTTAGCAAACGGCAATCAGCCCCAGCATTTT.

This sequence joins TRBV7-2 and TRBJ1-1, with D perhaps matching TRBD1 (5 bases). The CDR3 runs 13 residues. Germline CDR1 and CDR2: SGHTA and FQGNSA. V lost 0 bases, J lost 7 bases, and 9 bases lay in between. DNA of the CDR3: TGTGCCAGCAGCTTAGCAGGCGGACATGAAGCTTTCTTT. Translation: CASSLAGGHEAFF. Using reference TRBV7-2 and TRBJ1-1 for the parts outside the CDR3, the full variable domain is GAGVSQSPSNKVTEKGKDVELRCDPISGHTALYWYRQSLGQGLEFLIYFQGNSAPDKSGLPSDRFSAERTGGSVSTLTIQRTQQEDSAVYLCASSLAGGHEAFFGQGTRLTVV.

The chain employs TRBV2 and TRBJ2-7; D gene unclear. The V gene lost 1 base and the J gene lost 3 bases, with 7 bases spanning the gap. This CDR3 region has 13 residues. The germline V gene has CDR1 SNHLY and CDR2 FYNNEI. The CDR3 DNA follows: TGTGCCAGCAGTGAAGGGGGTCGCTACGAGCAGTACTTC. Protein: CASSEGGRYEQYF. The full variable domain, rest sourced from reference TRBV2 and TRBJ2-7, is EPEVTQTPSHQVTQMGQEVILRCVPISNHLYFYWYRQILGQKVEFLVSFYNNEISEKSEIFDDQFSVERPDGSNFTLKIRSTKLEDSAMYFCASSEGGRYEQYFGPGTRLTVT.

This clonotype showed up many times. The gene calls are TRBV7-2 and TRBJ1-1; possible D gene TRBD1, 6 bases. Germline V lookup: CDR1 SGHTA, CDR2 FQGNSA. This CDR3 contains 14 residues. The V end lost 2 bases, the J end lost 4 bases, and 11 bases lay between the germline ends. For the CDR3, the DNA is TGTGCCAGCAGCTTATCTCAGGGGAGCACTGAAGCTTTCTTT. It encodes CASSLSQGSTEAFF. Looking up the rest from reference TRBV7-2 and TRBJ1-1 gives the full variable domain: GAGVSQSPSNKVTEKGKDVELRCDPISGHTALYWYRQSLGQGLEFLIYFQGNSAPDKSGLPSDRFSAERTGGSVSTLTIQRTQQEDSAVYLCASSLSQGSTEAFFGQGTRLTVV.

This clonotype was picked up one time. This chain links TRBV7-3 with TRBJ2-1; TRBD2 matches at 12 bases. The CDR3 extends over 16 amino acids. The germline V gene has CDR1 SGHTA and CDR2 FQGTGA. The J segment lost 3 bases and the V segment lost 4 bases, leaving 4 bases of the junction unmatched. As DNA, the CDR3 is TGTGCCAGCAGCTCTAGCGGGGGGGCTCTCTACAATGAGCAGTTCTTC. It specifies CASSSSGGALYNEQFF.

The sample holds many counts of this clonotype. This chain links TRBV6-5 with TRBJ2-7, with D perhaps matching TRBD1 (6 bases). Germline V gene sequence: CDR1 MNHEY, CDR2 SVGAGI. V dropped 2 bases and J dropped 4 bases, with 6 bases sitting between them. The CDR3 spans 12 residues. The CDR3 region is CASSYQGYEQYF. The CDR3 DNA reads TGTGCCAGCAGTTACCAGGGGTACGAGCAGTACTTC.